This TCR beta chain was captured by sequencing in a study of blood T cell repertoires in COVID-19. Overall study context: The study drew acute and convalescent COVID-19 samples from the United States, Italy and Spain.

TCRdb's copy holds only in-frame clones and misses some; the assay was immunoSEQ multiplex PCR. This sample has 240,000 or so clones; about 90% occur once, and the top ten carry less than 8%. The CDR3 is 14 amino acids. With V trimmed by 5 bases and J by 4 bases, 4 bases remained unmatched. CDR1 and CDR2 from the germline V gene are SGHAT and FQNNGV. The chain carries TRBV11-2 and TRBJ1-1; 10 nucleotides align to TRBD1. The sequenced material came from peripheral blood. The TCR sequence derives from a man aged 60 to 75 with acute or convalescent COVID-19. In DNA, the CDR3 is TGTGCCAGCAGCCCAGGGGACAGGGGCACTGAAGCTTTCTTT. Translated: CASSPGDRGTEAFF.